Shown below are 4 T cell receptor beta chains from a single sample sequenced in a study of blood T cells in healthy people across ages. Alongside a J-beta primer mix, a sample-barcoded 5' primer served in a second PCR lasting 7 to 11 cycles. A single record per CDR3 protein comes from TCRdb applying MiXCR to the 5' RACE reads. The sample holds roughly 2 million distinct CDR3 sequences; roughly 52% are singletons and the top ten take approximately 2.1%. Material for sequencing was blood. The source of these receptors is a woman aged 40 to 55 in good health.

This chain joins TRBV20-1 and TRBJ2-5, with 9 nucleotides matching TRBD1. Germline V lookup: CDR1 DFQATT, CDR2 SNEGSKA (reference sequence). The CDR3 has 15 residues. Trimming cost V 4 bases and J 4 bases; bases outside gene matches: 10. As DNA, the CDR3 is TGCAGTGCTATTCCGACAGGGGGTAGGGGAGAGACCCAGTACTTC. Protein sequence: CSAIPTGGRGETQYF.

This chain uses TRBV7-2 with TRBJ1-2; 8 nucleotides match TRBD1. The V and J ends lost 6 bases and 7 bases, in that order; junction bases with no gene match: 10. Germline CDR1 reads SGHTA; CDR2 reads FQGNSA. CDR3 length: 14 amino acids. CDR3 region: CASSSRQGRSGYTF. CDR3 in DNA: TGTGCCAGCAGTTCTCGACAGGGGCGCAGTGGCTACACCTTC.

This clonotype was observed a few times. The gene calls are TRBV3-1 and TRBJ2-1; D ambiguous. This CDR3 spans 16 amino acids. The ends were cut back, 0 bases at V and 5 bases at J, with 14 bases in the middle. Germline CDR1 is LGHDT and CDR2 is YNNKEL (reference sequence). In DNA form, the CDR3 reads TGTGCCAGCAGCCAAGATCAATATCCTAGTAACAATGAGCAGTTCTTC. It translates to CASSQDQYPSNNEQFF.

The rearrangement links TRBV3-1 to TRBJ2-7; the D call may be TRBD1 or TRBD2 (6 bases each). Germline V gene data show CDR1 as LGHDT and CDR2 as YNNKEL (reference sequence). V lost 4 bases and J lost 6, with 19 bases in between. The CDR3 covers 15 residues. The CDR3 loop is CASSPGPFGGGEQYF. Written as DNA, the CDR3 is TGTGCCAGCAGCCCAGGCCCCTTTGGAGGGGGCGAGCAGTACTTC.